The T cell receptor (beta chain) described here comes from a study of T-cell reconstitution after alpha-beta-depleted transplantation in children. Study findings and constraints: In some patients, recipient T cells and intrathymic progenitors surviving conditioning explained high day-60 diversity. The authors attributed T-cell counts and diversity one year after transplant mostly to newly produced T cells. After transplant, at about two months, alpha-beta T cells were reportedly derived from several hundred expanded graft clones.

With 5 bases removed from V and 3 bases from J, the gap between germline ends came to 11 bases. The CDR3 spans 14 residues. Preparation of the TCRbeta library used unique molecular identifiers. MiXCR, applied by TCRdb to the PCR reads, yields one record per CDR3 protein. The sample shows fewer than 700,000 distinct CDR3 sequences, 23% of them seen only once. To note about this clonotype: The antigen is unknown.

This sample comprised PBMCs, mostly from graft donor cells, obtained 360 days after TCRalphabeta/CD19-depleted stem cell transplant. The rearrangement links TRBV12-3 or TRBV12-4 to TRBJ2-1; D remains ambiguous. The clonotype originates from a boy less than two years old who had a stem cell transplant for acute myeloid leukemia, so the T cells may come from the graft donor. Here the CDR3 reads CASSGTTHYNEQFF. The DNA for the CDR3 is TGTGCCAGCAGTGGCACTACCCACTACAATGAGCAGTTCTTC.